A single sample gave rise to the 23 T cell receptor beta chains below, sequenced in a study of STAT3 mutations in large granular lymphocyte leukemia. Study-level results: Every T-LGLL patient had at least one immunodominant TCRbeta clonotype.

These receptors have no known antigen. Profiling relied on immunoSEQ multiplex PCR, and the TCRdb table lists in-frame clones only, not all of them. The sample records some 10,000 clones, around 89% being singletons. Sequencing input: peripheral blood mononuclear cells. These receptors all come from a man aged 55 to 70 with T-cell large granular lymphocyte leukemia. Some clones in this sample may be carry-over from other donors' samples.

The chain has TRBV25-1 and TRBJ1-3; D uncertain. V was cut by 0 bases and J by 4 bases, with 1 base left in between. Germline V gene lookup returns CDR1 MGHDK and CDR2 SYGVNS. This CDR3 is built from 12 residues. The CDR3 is CASSEYGNTIYF. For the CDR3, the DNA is TGTGCCAGCAGTGAATACGGAAACACCATATATTTT.

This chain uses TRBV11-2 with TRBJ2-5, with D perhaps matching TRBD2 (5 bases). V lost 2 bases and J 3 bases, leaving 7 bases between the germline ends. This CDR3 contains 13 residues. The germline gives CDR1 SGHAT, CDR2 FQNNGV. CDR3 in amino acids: CASSLRREETQYF. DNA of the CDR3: TGTGCCAGCAGCTTAAGGCGGGAAGAGACCCAGTACTTC.

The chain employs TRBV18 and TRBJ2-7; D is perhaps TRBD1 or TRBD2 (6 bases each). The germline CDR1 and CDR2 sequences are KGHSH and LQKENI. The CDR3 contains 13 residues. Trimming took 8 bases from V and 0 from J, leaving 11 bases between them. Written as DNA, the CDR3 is TGTGCCAGCGGGGGGCAATCCTCCTACGAGCAGTACTTC. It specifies CASGGQSSYEQYF. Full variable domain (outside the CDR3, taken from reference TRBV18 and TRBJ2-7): NAGVMQNPRHLVRRRGQEARLRCSPMKGHSHVYWYRQLPEEGLKFMVYLQKENIIDESGMPKERFSAEFPKEGPSILRIQQVVRGDSAAYFCASGGQSSYEQYFGPGTRLTVT.

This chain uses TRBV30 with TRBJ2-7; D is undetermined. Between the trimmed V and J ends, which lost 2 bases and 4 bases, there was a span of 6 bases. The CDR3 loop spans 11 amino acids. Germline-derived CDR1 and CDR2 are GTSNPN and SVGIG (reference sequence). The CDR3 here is CAWSRLYEQYF. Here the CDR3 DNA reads TGTGCCTGGAGTAGACTTTACGAGCAGTACTTC.

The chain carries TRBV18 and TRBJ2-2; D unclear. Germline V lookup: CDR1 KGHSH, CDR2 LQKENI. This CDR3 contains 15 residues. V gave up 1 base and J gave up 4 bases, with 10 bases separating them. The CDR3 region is CASSPQGLGTGELFF. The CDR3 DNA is TGTGCCAGCTCACCACAGGGTTTGGGCACCGGGGAGCTGTTTTTT.

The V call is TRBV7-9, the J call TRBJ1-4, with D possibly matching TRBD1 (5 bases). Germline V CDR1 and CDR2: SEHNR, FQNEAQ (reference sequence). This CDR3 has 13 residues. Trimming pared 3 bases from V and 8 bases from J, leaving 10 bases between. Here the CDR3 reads CASSLGVGEKLFF. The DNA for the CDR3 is TGTGCCAGCAGCTTGGGGGTCGGGGAAAAACTGTTTTTT.

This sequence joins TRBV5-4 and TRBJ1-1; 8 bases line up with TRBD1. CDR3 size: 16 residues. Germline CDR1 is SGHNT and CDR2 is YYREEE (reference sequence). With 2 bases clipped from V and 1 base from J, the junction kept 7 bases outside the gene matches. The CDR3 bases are TGTGCCAGCAGCTTCGGGGCAGGGGGCCCGAACACTGAAGCTTTCTTT. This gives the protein CASSFGAGGPNTEAFF.

As DNA, the CDR3 is TGTGCTAGTGGTTTGTTCAGCGGGACAGGGGCAACTAAGGGGCGCAATGAGCAGTTCTTC. Amino acids: CASGLFSGTGATKGRNEQFF. The chain uses TRBV12-5 and TRBJ2-1, with TRBD1 matching over 10 bases. The CDR3 sequence is 20 residues long. Germline CDR1 LGHNT, CDR2 FRNRAP. V dropped 2 bases and J dropped 6; count of bases not matched to a gene: 19.

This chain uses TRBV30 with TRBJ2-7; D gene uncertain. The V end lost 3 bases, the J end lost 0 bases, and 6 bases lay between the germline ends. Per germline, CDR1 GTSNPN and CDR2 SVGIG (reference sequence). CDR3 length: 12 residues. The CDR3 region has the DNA TGTGCCTGGAGGGGTATCTCCTACGAGCAGTACTTC. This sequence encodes CAWRGISYEQYF.

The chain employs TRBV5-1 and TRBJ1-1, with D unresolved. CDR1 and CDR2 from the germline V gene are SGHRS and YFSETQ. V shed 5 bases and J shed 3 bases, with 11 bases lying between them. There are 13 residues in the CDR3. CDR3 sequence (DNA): TGCGCCAGCAGGCGGGCGCCGGACACTGAAGCTTTCTTT. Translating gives CASRRAPDTEAFF.

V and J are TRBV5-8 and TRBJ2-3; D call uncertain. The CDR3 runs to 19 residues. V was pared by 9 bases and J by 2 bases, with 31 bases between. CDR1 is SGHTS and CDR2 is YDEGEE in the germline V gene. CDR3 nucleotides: TGTGCCACCCCCAGACTGCTAAGCCTAACGCGAGAACCCACAGATACGCAGTATTTT. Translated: CATPRLLSLTREPTDTQYF.

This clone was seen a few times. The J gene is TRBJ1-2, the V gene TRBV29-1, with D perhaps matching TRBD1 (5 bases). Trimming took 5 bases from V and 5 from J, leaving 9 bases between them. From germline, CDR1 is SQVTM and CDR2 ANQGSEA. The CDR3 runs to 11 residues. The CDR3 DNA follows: TGCAGCGTTCGGACACCGTATGGCTACACCTTC. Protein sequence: CSVRTPYGYTF.

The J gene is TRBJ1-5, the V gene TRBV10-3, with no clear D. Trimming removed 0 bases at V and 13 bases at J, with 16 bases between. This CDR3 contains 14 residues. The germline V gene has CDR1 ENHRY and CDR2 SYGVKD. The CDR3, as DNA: TGTGCCATCAGTGAGTCGGCCCAGTTGGCGGGACAGCATTTT. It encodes CAISESAQLAGQHF.

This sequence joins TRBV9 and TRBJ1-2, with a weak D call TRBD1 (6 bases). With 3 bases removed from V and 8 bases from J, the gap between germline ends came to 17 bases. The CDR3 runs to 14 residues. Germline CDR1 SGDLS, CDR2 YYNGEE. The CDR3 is CASSGEGGSVGYTF. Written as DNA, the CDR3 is TGTGCCAGCAGCGGGGAGGGGGGTTCGGTCGGCTACACCTTC.

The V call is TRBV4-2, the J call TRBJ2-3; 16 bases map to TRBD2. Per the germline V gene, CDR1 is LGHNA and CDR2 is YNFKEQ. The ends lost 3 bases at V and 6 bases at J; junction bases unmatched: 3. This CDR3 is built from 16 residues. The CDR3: CASSQGLAGGPDTQYF. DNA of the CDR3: TGTGCCAGCAGCCAGGGACTAGCGGGAGGGCCGGATACGCAGTATTTT.

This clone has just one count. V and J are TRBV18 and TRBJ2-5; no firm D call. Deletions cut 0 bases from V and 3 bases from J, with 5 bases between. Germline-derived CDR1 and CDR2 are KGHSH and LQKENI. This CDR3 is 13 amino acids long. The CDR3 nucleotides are TGTGCCAGCTCACCACCCCCCAAAGAGACCCAGTACTTC. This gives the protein CASSPPPKETQYF. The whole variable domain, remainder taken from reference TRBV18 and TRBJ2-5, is NAGVMQNPRHLVRRRGQEARLRCSPMKGHSHVYWYRQLPEEGLKFMVYLQKENIIDESGMPKERFSAEFPKEGPSILRIQQVVRGDSAAYFCASSPPPKETQYFGPGTRLLVL.

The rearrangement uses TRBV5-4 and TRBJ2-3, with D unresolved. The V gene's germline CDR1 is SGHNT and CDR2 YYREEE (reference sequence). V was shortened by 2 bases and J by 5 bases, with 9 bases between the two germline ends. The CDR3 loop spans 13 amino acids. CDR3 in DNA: TGTGCCAGCAGCTTCGGGCTCCAAGATACGCAGTATTTT. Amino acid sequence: CASSFGLQDTQYF.

The CDR3 DNA sequence: TGTGCCTGGAGTGTACCTGGACTAGAGGGCGATGAGCAGTTCTTC. Translated, it gives CAWSVPGLEGDEQFF. The J gene is TRBJ2-1, the V gene TRBV30; 7 bases fit TRBD2. The CDR3 has 15 amino acids. CDR1 GTSNPN and CDR2 SVGIG come from the germline V gene (reference sequence). J lost 8 bases, V lost 0 bases, and 10 bases had no gene match.

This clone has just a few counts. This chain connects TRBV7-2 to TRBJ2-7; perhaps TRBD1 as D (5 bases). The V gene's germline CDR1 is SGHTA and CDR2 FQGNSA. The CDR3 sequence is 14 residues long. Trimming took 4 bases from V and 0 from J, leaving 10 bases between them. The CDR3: CASSSQGSSYEQYF. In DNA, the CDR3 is TGTGCCAGCAGCTCGCAGGGCTCCTCCTACGAGCAGTACTTC.

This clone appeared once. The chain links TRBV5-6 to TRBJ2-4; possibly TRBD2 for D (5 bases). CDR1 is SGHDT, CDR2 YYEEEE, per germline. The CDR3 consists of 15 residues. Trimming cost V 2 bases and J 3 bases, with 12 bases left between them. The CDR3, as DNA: TGTGCCAGCAGCTTCACCGGGGAAGTCAAAAACATTCAGTACTTC. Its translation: CASSFTGEVKNIQYF.

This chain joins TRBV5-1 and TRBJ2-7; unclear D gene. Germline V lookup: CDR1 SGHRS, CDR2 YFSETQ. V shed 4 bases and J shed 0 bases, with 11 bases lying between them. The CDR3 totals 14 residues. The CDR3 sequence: CASSTTANSYEQYF. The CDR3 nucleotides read TGCGCCAGCAGCACGACCGCAAACTCCTACGAGCAGTACTTC.

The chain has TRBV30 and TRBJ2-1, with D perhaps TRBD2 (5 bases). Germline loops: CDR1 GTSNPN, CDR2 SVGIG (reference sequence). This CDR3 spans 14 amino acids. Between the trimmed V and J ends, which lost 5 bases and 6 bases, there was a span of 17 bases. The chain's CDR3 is CAWWVSGLPNEQFF. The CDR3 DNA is TGTGCCTGGTGGGTGAGCGGTTTACCCAATGAGCAGTTCTTC.

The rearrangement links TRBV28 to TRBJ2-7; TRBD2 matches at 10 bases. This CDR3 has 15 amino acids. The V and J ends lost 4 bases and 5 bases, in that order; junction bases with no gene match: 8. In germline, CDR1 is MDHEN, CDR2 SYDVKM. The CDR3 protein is CASSSLLAGVDEQYF. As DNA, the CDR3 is TGTGCCAGCAGTTCCCTGCTAGCGGGAGTGGACGAGCAGTACTTC.